Listed here are 19 T cell receptor beta chains from one sample, sequenced in a study of human T cells and chemical hapten exposure. Indicated time point: healthy volunteer bleed at 6 weeks. RNA extraction used unfractionated whole blood as the source of total RNA. TCRdb independently ran MiXCR on the RACE reads; one entry per CDR3 protein. The sample shows 70,000 to 95,000 distinct CDR3 sequences, 8.5% to 9.5% of them seen only once. What was sequenced was whole blood. These receptors originate from a female donor in good health. Some clones in this sample may be carry-over from other donors' samples.

This clonotype was picked up a small number of times. The chain carries TRBV20-1 and TRBJ1-3, with TRBD1 matching 8 bases. CDR3 length: 14 residues. CDR1 DFQATT and CDR2 SNEGSKA come from the germline V gene (reference sequence). Losses at the gene ends were 5 bases for V and 4 bases for J; bases not matched to a gene: 7. The CDR3 region has the DNA TGCAGTGCTTCCCGGACAGGGAGAGGAAACACCATATATTTT. It is translated as CSASRTGRGNTIYF.

This clonotype was observed a few times. The chain carries TRBV5-6 and TRBJ1-3; 7 bases line up with TRBD1. Looked up from germline, CDR1 is SGHDT and CDR2 is YYEEEE. The CDR3 loop spans 15 amino acids. Germline trimming cut 4 bases from V and 1 base from J; bases unmatched to any gene: 5. CDR3 sequence reads: CASSLRDSSGNTIYF. CDR3 coding DNA: TGTGCCAGCAGCCTGAGGGACAGTTCTGGAAACACCATATATTTT.

This clonotype was recorded many times. The CDR3 loop is CASSYPFGTSYYEQYF. The CDR3 bases are TGTGCCAGCAGTTACCCGTTTGGGACATCCTACTACGAGCAGTACTTC. This chain uses TRBV28 with TRBJ2-7; tentatively, D is TRBD1 (6 bases). This CDR3 has 16 residues. V was trimmed by 4 bases and J by 3 bases, leaving 19 bases between them. The V gene's germline CDR1 is MDHEN and CDR2 SYDVKM.

The chain employs TRBV19 and TRBJ2-1, with TRBD1 identical over 10 bases. This CDR3 contains 15 residues. V lost 4 bases and J lost 7; bases outside the gene matches: 7. Germline CDR1 is LNHDA and CDR2 is SQIVND (reference sequence). CDR3 DNA: TGTGCCAGTAGTACCGGACAGGGGGTTACGAATGAGCAGTTCTTC. Encoded protein: CASSTGQGVTNEQFF. Full variable domain (remainder filled in from reference TRBV19 and TRBJ2-1): DGGITQSPKYLFRKEGQNVTLSCEQNLNHDAMYWYRQDPGQGLRLIYYSQIVNDFQKGDIAEGYSVSREKKESFPLTVTSAQKNPTAFYLCASSTGQGVTNEQFFGPGTRLTVL.

A few counts support this clonotype. The chain employs TRBV28 and TRBJ1-6, with 8 bases fitting TRBD1. Germline-derived CDR1 and CDR2 are MDHEN and SYDVKM. The V gene end was trimmed by 5 bases and the J gene end by 8 bases; junction bases not matched to a gene: 5. This CDR3 has 14 amino acids. The CDR3 protein is CASSGDRIYSPLHF. The CDR3 DNA is TGTGCCAGCAGTGGGGACAGGATTTATTCACCCCTCCACTTT. Full variable domain (outside the CDR3, taken from reference TRBV28 and TRBJ1-6): DVKVTQSSRYLVKRTGEKVFLECVQDMDHENMFWYRQDPGLGLRLIYFSYDVKMKEKGDIPEGYSVSREKKERFSLILESASTNQTSMYLCASSGDRIYSPLHFGNGTRLTVT.

V gene TRBV20-1 combines with J gene TRBJ2-3, with D perhaps matching TRBD1 (6 bases). Germline lookup yields CDR1 DFQATT and CDR2 SNEGSKA (reference sequence). Trimming took off 6 bases at V and 2 bases at J, with 18 bases between the two ends. The CDR3 has 15 residues. CDR3 in amino acids: CSASTGSVATDTQYF. CDR3 sequence (DNA): TGCAGTGCATCTACAGGGTCTGTTGCCACAGATACGCAGTATTTT.

This clonotype was counted at least ten times. The chain employs TRBV29-1 and TRBJ1-2; D ambiguous. V was pared by 0 bases and J by 9 bases, with 14 bases between. The CDR3 sequence is 13 residues long. Per germline, CDR1 SQVTM and CDR2 ANQGSEA. The CDR3 reads CSVEDPGRSRYTF. CDR3 coding DNA: TGCAGCGTTGAAGATCCGGGGAGAAGCCGCTACACCTTC. Full variable domain (remainder filled in from reference TRBV29-1 and TRBJ1-2): SAVISQKPSRDICQRGTSLTIQCQVDSQVTMMFWYRQQPGQSLTLIATANQGSEATYESGFVIDKFPISRPNLTFSTLTVSNMSPEDSSIYLCSVEDPGRSRYTFGSGTRLTVV.

This clonotype occurred many times. The rearrangement uses TRBV20-1 and TRBJ1-5; D is unclear. The CDR3 length is 18 residues. Trimming took 6 bases from V and 0 from J, leaving 24 bases between them. Germline V gene data show CDR1 as DFQATT and CDR2 as SNEGSKA (reference sequence). The CDR3 here is CSADPVDGGKYSNQPQHF. The CDR3 bases are TGCAGTGCCGATCCTGTGGACGGAGGAAAATATAGCAATCAGCCCCAGCATTTT.

This clonotype was recorded at least ten times. The chain has TRBV3-1 and TRBJ2-7; D ambiguous. The germline V gene encodes CDR1 LGHDT and CDR2 YNNKEL (reference sequence). The CDR3 covers 12 residues. Trimming cost V 5 bases and J 7 bases, with 12 bases left between them. Here the CDR3 reads CASSGPLREQYF. The CDR3 nucleotides read TGTGCCAGCAGCGGACCGTTGAGGGAGCAGTACTTC.

This clonotype was seen a few times. The chain combines TRBV11-1 with TRBJ2-7; 9 nucleotides line up with TRBD2. Germline V gene sequence: CDR1 SGHAT, CDR2 FQDESV (reference sequence). CDR3 length: 16 residues. Unmatched junction bases numbered 14, after V lost 5 bases and J lost 6 bases. Here the CDR3 DNA reads TGTGCCAGCAGCCCCCGCGTCCTAGCGGGGAGCGCCGAGCAGTACTTC. The encoded protein is CASSPRVLAGSAEQYF.

A single count supports this clonotype. This may stem from a read error, because a much larger clone lies one nucleotide away. J is TRBJ2-3 and V is TRBV5-5, with D possibly being TRBD2 (7 bases). Germline assignment: CDR1 SGHKS and CDR2 YYEKEE (reference sequence). Between the trimmed V and J ends, which lost 1 base and 1 base, there was a span of 28 bases. The CDR3 sequence is 21 residues long. The CDR3 reads CASSLWFCLAGRGQRTDTQYF. In DNA form, the CDR3 reads TGTGCCAGCAGCTTGTGGTTCTGTCTGGCGGGGCGGGGGCAGCGCACAGATACGCAGTATTTT.

The table lists this clonotype with many counts. The J gene is TRBJ1-1, the V gene TRBV14; no firm D call. Between the trimmed V and J ends, which lost 8 bases and 3 bases, there was a span of 13 bases. CDR3 length equals 13 residues. CDR1 is SGHDN and CDR2 is FVKESK in the germline V gene. Here the CDR3 reads CASSWMGDTEAFF. The CDR3 DNA is TGTGCCAGCTCCTGGATGGGTGACACTGAAGCTTTCTTT.

This clonotype was counted ten times or more. The chain joins TRBV3-1 to TRBJ1-1; 7 bases map to TRBD1. The CDR3 loop spans 18 amino acids. V was clipped by 4 bases and J by 1 base; unmatched bases: 15. CDR1 and CDR2 from the germline V gene are LGHDT and YNNKEL (reference sequence). CDR3 DNA sequence: TGTGCCAGCAGCCTTACAGGGGAGGAACTAAGGGCGAACACTGAAGCTTTCTTT. Translation gives CASSLTGEELRANTEAFF.

CDR3 DNA: TGTGCCAGCAGCTTAAATGCCCCAGGGACTGGAAACACCATATATTTT. Residues: CASSLNAPGTGNTIYF. The rearrangement joins TRBV7-3 to TRBJ1-3; D is perhaps TRBD1 (5 bases). The CDR3 is 16 amino acids. In germline, CDR1 is SGHTA, CDR2 FQGTGA. The ends were cut back, 1 base at V and 2 bases at J, with 12 bases in the middle.

This clonotype has at least ten counts. V gene TRBV18 combines with J gene TRBJ2-7; 9 bases are shared with TRBD1. V was pared by 6 bases and J by 3 bases, with 12 bases of the junction left unmatched. CDR1 and CDR2 from the germline V gene are KGHSH and LQKENI. The CDR3 covers 16 residues. CDR3 amino acids: CASSHLRDRVFYEQYF. The CDR3 nucleotides are TGTGCCAGCTCCCACCTTCGGGACAGGGTTTTCTACGAGCAGTACTTC.

This clonotype was counted between two and nine times. This chain connects TRBV10-3 to TRBJ1-1; D gene unclear. This CDR3 has 12 amino acids. Trimming took off 0 bases at V and 8 bases at J, with 7 bases between the two ends. CDR1 ENHRY and CDR2 SYGVKD come from the germline V gene. CDR3 amino acids: CAISESGMEAFF. The CDR3 region has the DNA TGTGCCATCAGTGAGTCGGGGATGGAAGCTTTCTTT.

The chain links TRBV10-3 to TRBJ2-7; tentatively, D is TRBD2 (7 bases). The CDR3 sequence is 14 residues long. V lost 8 bases, J lost 6 bases, and 20 bases lay in between. Per germline, CDR1 ENHRY and CDR2 SYGVKD. The CDR3 DNA reads TGTGCCATCTCTTTTGCTTTGGGGGGGCGCGAGCAGTACTTC. Residues: CAISFALGGREQYF.

This clonotype has a handful of counts. The junction differs from germline at one of its ends, possibly a read error. The chain combines TRBV14 with TRBJ2-7, with TRBD1 identical over 7 bases. CDR1 is SGHDN and CDR2 is FVKESK in the germline V gene. The CDR3 has 15 amino acids. For the CDR3, the DNA is TGTGCCAGCAGCCGGGGACAGCAATCCTCCGACGAGCAGTACTTC. Its translation is CASSRGQQSSDEQYF.

This clonotype was seen repeatedly, ten times or more. This chain connects TRBV29-1 to TRBJ1-1, with 8 bases lining up with TRBD1. This CDR3 spans 13 amino acids. The germline V gene has CDR1 SQVTM and CDR2 ANQGSEA. Trimming at V came to 6 bases and at J to 6 bases, leaving 9 bases not matched to a gene. This CDR3 is CSVDRVDISEAFF. The CDR3 DNA sequence: TGCAGCGTGGACAGGGTGGATATATCTGAAGCTTTCTTT.